This T cell receptor (beta chain) was observed in a study of CD8 T cells in ankylosing spondylitis. Study-wide results and limits: Reportedly, matched ankylosing spondylitis synovial fluid was significantly enriched for disease-linked clones.

In its sample, this clonotype was seen many times. No antigen is known for it. The V gene's germline CDR1 is SEHNR and CDR2 FQNEAQ (reference sequence). The CDR3 contains 16 residues. The V end lost 6 bases, the J end lost 0 bases, and 14 bases lay between the germline ends. In TCRdb, the 5' RACE reads were re-called with MiXCR into one record per CDR3 protein. The sample lists 200,000 to 250,000 distinct CDR3 sequences; 8% to 11% were seen once. Source material: blood, either unsorted or a sorted T cell fraction (not recorded which). The genes are TRBV7-9 and TRBJ2-2; D is possibly TRBD1 (6 bases). The sequence was collected from a male donor with ankylosing spondylitis or in good health (not recorded which). The CDR3 region has the DNA TGTGCCAGCAGGAGAAGGGGGACCTCGAACACCGGGGAGCTGTTTTTT. This translates into CASRRRGTSNTGELFF.